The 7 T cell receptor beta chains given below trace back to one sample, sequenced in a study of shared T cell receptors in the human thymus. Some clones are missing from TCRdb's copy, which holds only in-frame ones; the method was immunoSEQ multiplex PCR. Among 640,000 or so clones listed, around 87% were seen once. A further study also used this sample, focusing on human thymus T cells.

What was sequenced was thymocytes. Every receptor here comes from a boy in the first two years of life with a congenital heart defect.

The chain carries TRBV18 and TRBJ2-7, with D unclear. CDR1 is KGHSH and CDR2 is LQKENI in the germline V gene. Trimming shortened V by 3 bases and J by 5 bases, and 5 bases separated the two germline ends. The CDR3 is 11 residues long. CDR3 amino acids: CASSPGHEQYF. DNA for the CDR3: TGTGCCAGCTCACCGGGCCACGAGCAGTACTTC. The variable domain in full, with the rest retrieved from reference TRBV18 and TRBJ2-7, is NAGVMQNPRHLVRRRGQEARLRCSPMKGHSHVYWYRQLPEEGLKFMVYLQKENIIDESGMPKERFSAEFPKEGPSILRIQQVVRGDSAAYFCASSPGHEQYFGPGTRLTVT.

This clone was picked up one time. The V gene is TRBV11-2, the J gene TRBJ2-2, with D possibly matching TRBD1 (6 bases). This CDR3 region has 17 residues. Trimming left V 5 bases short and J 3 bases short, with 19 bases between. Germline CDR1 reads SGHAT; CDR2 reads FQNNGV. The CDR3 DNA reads TGTGCCAGCAGCCAGGGGCCTTGGACAGCGTACACCGGGGAGCTGTTTTTT. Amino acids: CASSQGPWTAYTGELFF.

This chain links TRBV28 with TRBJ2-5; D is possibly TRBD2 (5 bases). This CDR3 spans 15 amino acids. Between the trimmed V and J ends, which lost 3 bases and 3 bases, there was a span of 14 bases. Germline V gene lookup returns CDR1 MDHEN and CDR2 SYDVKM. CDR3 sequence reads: CASSLLLGNEETQYF. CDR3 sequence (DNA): TGTGCCAGCAGTTTGCTACTAGGGAATGAAGAGACCCAGTACTTC.

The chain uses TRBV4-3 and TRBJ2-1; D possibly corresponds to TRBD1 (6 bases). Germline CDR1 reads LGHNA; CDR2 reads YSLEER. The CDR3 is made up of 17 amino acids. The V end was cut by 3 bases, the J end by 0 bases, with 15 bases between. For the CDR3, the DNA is TGCGCCAGCAGCCACCCGGGACACCCGAGCTCCTACAATGAGCAGTTCTTC. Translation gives CASSHPGHPSSYNEQFF.

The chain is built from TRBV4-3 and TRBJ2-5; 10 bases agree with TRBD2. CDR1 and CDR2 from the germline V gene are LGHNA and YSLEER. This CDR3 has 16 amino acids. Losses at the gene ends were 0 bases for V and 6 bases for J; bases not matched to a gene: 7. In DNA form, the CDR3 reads TGCGCCAGCAGCCAAGAACCCTGGACTAGCGGTCAGACCCAGTACTTC. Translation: CASSQEPWTSGQTQYF.

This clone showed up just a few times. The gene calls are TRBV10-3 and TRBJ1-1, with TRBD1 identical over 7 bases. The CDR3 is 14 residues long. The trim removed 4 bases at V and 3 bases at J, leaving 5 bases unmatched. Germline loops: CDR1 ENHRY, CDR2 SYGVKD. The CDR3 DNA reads TGTGCCATCAGTGGCAACAGGGGCCACACTGAAGCTTTCTTT. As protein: CAISGNRGHTEAFF.

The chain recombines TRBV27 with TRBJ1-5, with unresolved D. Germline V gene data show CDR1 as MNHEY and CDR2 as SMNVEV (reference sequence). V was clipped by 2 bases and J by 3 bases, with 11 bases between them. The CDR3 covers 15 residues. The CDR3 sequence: CASSLEARDNQPQHF. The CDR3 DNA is TGTGCCAGCAGTTTAGAGGCTCGCGACAATCAGCCCCAGCATTTT.